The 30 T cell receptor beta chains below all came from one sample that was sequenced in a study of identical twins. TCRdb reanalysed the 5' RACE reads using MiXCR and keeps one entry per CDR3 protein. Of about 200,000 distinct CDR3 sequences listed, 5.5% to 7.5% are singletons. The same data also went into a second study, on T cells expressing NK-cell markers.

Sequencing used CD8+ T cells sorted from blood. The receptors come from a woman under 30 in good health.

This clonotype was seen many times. CDR3 nucleotide sequence: TGTGCCAGCAGTAGCACTGGGGGATCTGAAGCTTTCTTT. It yields the protein CASSSTGGSEAFF. The V call is TRBV12-3 or TRBV12-4, the J call TRBJ1-1; a possible D gene is TRBD1 (5 bases). CDR3 length: 13 residues. V shed 5 bases and J shed 6 bases, with 13 bases lying between them.

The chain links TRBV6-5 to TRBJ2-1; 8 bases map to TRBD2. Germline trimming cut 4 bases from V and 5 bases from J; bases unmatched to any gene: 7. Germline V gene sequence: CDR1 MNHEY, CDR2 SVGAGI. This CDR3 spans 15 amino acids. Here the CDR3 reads CASSFGTRSDNEQFF. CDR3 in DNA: TGTGCCAGCAGTTTTGGGACTAGATCCGACAATGAGCAGTTCTTC.

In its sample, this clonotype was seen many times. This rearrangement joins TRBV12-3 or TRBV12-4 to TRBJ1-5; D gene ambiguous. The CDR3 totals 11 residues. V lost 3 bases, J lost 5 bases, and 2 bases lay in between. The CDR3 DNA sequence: TGTGCCAGCAGTTTGGATCAGCCCCAGCATTTT. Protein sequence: CASSLDQPQHF.

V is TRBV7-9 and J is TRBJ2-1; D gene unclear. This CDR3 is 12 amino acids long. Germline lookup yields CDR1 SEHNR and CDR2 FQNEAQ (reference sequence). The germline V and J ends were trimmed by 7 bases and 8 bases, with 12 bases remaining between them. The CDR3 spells CASKTPVDEQFF. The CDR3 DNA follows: TGTGCCAGCAAAACCCCAGTCGATGAGCAGTTCTTC.

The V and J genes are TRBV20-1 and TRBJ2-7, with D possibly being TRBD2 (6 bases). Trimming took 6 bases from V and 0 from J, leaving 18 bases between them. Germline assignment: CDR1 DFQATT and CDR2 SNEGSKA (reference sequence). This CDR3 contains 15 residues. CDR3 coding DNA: TGCAGTGCCCTAGACTCTCCGGGAGACTCCTACGAGCAGTACTTC. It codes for CSALDSPGDSYEQYF.

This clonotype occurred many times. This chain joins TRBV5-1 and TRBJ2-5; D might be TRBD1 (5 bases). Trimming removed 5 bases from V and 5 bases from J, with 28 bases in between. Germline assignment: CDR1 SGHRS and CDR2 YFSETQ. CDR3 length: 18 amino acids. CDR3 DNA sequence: TGCGCCAGCAGAATGACCGACCGCCGGACACGGGCCGTGGAGACCCAGTACTTC. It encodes CASRMTDRRTRAVETQYF.

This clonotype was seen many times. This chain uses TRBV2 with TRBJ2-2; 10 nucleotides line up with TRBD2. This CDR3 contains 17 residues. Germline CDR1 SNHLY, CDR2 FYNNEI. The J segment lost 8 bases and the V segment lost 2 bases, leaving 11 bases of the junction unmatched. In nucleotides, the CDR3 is TGTGCCAGCAGTGAACCTCTCCTAGCGGGGGTTTTAGGGGAGCTGTTTTTT. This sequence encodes CASSEPLLAGVLGELFF. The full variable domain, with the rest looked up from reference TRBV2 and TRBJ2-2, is EPEVTQTPSHQVTQMGQEVILRCVPISNHLYFYWYRQILGQKVEFLVSFYNNEISEKSEIFDDQFSVERPDGSNFTLKIRSTKLEDSAMYFCASSEPLLAGVLGELFFGEGSRLTVL.

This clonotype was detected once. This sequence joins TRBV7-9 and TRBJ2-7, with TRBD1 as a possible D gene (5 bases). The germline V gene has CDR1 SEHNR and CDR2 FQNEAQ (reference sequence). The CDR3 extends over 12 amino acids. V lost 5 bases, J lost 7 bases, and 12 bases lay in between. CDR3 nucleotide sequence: TGTGCCAGCAGCCAAACAGGAAGAGAGCAGTACTTC. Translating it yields CASSQTGREQYF.

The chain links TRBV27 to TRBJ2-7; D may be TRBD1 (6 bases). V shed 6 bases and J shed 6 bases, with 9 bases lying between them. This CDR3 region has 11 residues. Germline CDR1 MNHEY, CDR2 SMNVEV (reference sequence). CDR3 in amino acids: CASSRGREQYF. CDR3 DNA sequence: TGTGCCAGCAGCAGGGGACGCGAGCAGTACTTC.

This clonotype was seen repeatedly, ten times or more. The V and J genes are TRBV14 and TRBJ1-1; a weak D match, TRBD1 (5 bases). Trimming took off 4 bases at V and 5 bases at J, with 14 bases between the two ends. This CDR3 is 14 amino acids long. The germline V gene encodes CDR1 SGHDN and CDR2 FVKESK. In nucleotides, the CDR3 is TGTGCCAGCAGCCGGGACCTCTGGGGGACTGAAGCTTTCTTT. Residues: CASSRDLWGTEAFF.

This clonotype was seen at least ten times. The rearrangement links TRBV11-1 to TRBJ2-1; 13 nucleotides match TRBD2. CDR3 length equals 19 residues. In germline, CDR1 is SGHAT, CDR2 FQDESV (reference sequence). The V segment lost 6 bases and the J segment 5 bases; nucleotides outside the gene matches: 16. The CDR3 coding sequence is TGTGCCAGCAGTTCCGACCCCGGACTAGCGGGAGCAACGAACAATGAGCAGTTCTTC. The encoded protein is CASSSDPGLAGATNNEQFF.

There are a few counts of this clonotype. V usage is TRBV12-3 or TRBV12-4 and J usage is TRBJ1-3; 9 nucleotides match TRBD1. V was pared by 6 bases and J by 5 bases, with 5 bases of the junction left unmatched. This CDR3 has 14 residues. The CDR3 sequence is CASSAGTGRNTIYF. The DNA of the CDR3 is TGTGCCAGCAGCGCCGGGACAGGGAGAAACACCATATATTTT.

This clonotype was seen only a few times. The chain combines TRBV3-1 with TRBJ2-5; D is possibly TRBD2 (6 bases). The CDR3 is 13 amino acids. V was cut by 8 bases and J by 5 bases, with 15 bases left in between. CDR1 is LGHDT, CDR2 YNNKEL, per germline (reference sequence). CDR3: CASVPLEGETQYF. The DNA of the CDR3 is TGTGCCAGCGTCCCCCTGGAGGGGGAGACCCAGTACTTC.

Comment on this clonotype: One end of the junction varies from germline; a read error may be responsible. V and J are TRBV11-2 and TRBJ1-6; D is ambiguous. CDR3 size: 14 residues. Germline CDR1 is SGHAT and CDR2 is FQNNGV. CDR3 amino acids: CASSETSSNSPLHF. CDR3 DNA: TGTGCCAGCAGCGAGACTAGTTCAAATTCACCCCTACACTTT.

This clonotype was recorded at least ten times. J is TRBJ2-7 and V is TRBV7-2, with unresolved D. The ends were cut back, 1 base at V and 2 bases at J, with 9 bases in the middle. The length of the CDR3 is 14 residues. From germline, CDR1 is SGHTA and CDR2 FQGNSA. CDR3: CASSLEKLPYEQYF. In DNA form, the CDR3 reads TGTGCCAGCAGCTTAGAAAAATTACCCTACGAGCAGTACTTC. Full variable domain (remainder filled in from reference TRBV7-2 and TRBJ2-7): GAGVSQSPSNKVTEKGKDVELRCDPISGHTALYWYRQSLGQGLEFLIYFQGNSAPDKSGLPSDRFSAERTGGSVSTLTIQRTQQEDSAVYLCASSLEKLPYEQYFGPGTRLTVT.

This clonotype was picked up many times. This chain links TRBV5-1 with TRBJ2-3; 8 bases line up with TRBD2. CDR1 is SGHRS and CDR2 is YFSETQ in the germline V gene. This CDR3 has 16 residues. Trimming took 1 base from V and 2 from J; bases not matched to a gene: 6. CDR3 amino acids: CASSLFAGGNTDTQYF. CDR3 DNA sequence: TGCGCCAGCAGCTTGTTTGCGGGGGGAAACACAGATACGCAGTATTTT.

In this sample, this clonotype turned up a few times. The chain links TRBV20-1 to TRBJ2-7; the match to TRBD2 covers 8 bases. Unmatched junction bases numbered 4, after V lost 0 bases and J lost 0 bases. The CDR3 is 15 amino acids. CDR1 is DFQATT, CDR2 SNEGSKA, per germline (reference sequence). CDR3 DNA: TGCAGTGCTAGAGATATAGCGGGAAGCTCCTACGAGCAGTACTTC. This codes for CSARDIAGSSYEQYF.

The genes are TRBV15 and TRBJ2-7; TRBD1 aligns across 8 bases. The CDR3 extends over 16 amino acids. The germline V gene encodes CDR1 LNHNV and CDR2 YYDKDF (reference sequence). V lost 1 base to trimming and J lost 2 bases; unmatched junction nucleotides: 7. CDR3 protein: CATSRVRTGRTYEQYF. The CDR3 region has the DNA TGTGCCACCAGCAGAGTGAGGACAGGGAGGACCTACGAGCAGTACTTC.

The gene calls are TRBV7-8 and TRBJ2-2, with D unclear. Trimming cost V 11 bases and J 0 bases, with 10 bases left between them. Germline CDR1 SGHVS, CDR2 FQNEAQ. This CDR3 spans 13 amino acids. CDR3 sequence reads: CAWIGTNTGELFF. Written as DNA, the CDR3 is TGTGCCTGGATAGGGACGAACACCGGGGAGCTGTTTTTT. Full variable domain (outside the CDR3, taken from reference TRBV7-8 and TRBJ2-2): GAGVSQSPRYKVAKRGQDVALRCDPISGHVSLFWYQQALGQGPEFLTYFQNEAQLDKSGLPSDRFFAERPEGSVSTLKIQRTQQEDSAVYLCAWIGTNTGELFFGEGSRLTVL.

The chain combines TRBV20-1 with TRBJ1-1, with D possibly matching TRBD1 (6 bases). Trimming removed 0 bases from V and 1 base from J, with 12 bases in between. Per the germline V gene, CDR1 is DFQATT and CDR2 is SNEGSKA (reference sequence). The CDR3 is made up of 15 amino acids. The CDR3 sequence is CSAREWEGGNTEAFF. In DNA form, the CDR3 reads TGCAGTGCTAGAGAGTGGGAGGGGGGGAACACTGAAGCTTTCTTT.

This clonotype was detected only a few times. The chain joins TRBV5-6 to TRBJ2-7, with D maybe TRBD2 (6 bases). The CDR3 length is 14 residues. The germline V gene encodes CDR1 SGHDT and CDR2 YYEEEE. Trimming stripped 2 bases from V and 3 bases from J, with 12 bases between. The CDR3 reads CASSFGGGIYEQYF. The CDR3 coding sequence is TGTGCCAGCAGCTTCGGGGGTGGAATCTACGAGCAGTACTTC.

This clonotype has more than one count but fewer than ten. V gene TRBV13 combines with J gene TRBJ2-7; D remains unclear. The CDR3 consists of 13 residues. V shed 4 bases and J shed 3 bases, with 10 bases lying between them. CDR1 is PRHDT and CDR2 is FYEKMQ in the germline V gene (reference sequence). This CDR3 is CASSSGPDYEQYF. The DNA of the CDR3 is TGTGCCAGCAGCTCCGGACCAGACTACGAGCAGTACTTC.

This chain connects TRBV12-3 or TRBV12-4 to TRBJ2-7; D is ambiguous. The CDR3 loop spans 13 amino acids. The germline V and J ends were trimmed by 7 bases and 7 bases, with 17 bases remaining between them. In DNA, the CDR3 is TGTGCCAGCACAGCTCGGCGGTCGGGTGAGCAGTACTTC. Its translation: CASTARRSGEQYF.

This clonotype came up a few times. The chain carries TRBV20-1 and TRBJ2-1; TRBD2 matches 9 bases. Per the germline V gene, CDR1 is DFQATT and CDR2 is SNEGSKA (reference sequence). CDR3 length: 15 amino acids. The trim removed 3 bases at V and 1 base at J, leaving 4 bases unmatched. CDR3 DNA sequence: TGCAGTGCTAGGGGTAGCGGGGGATCCTACAATGAGCAGTTCTTC. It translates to CSARGSGGSYNEQFF.

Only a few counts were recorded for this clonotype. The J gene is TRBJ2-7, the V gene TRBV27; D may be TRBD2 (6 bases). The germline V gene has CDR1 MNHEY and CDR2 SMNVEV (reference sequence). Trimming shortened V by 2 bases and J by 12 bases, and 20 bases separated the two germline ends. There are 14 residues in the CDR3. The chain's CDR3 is CASSLGSQRVRVYF. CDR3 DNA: TGTGCCAGCAGTTTAGGGTCACAGCGGGTTAGGGTGTACTTC.

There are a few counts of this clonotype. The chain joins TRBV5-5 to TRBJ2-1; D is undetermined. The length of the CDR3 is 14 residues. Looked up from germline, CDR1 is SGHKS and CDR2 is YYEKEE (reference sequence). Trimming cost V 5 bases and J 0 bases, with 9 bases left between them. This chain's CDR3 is CASSPDGSYNEQFF. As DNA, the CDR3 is TGTGCCAGCAGTCCGGACGGCTCCTACAATGAGCAGTTCTTC.

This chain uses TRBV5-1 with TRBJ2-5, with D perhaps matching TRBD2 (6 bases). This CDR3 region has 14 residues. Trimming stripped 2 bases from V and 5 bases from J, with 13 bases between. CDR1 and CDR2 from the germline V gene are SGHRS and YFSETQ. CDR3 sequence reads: CASSFYGGRETQYF. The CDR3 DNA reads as TGCGCCAGCAGCTTTTACGGGGGACGGGAGACCCAGTACTTC.

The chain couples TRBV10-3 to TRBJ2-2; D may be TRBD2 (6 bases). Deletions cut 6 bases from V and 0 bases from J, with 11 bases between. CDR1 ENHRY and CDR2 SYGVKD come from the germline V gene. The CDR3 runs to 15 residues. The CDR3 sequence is CAISGRGANTGELFF. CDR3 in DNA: TGTGCCATCAGCGGCCGCGGGGCGAACACCGGGGAGCTGTTTTTT.

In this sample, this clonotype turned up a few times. As DNA, the CDR3 is TGTGCCAGCAACCCCGGCTACAATGAGCAGTTCTTC. Encoded protein: CASNPGYNEQFF. V is TRBV7-8 and J is TRBJ2-1; D is uncertain. Trimming pared 7 bases from V and 3 bases from J, leaving 7 bases between. The CDR3 is made up of 12 amino acids. Germline CDR1 reads SGHVS; CDR2 reads FQNEAQ.

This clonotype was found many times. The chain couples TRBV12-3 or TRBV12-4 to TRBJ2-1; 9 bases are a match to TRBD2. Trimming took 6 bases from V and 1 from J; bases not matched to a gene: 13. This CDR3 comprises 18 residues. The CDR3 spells CASSSMGGRALSYNEQFF. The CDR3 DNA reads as TGTGCCAGCAGCTCCATGGGCGGGAGGGCCTTGTCCTACAATGAGCAGTTCTTC.